These T cell receptor beta chains were read from a single sample in a study of blood T cell repertoires in COVID-19. Data came from immunoSEQ multiplex PCR; TCRdb stores just in-frame clones and leaves some out. Of under 450,000 clones listed, around 89% were seen once; the top ten hold around 12%. The sequenced sample was peripheral blood. All receptors come from a woman aged 45-65 years with COVID-19, enrolled during active disease. The CDR3 runs from the conserved cysteine through the conserved F or W. A D gene is named only where the DNA matches it firmly. Part of the rows lack a size; the others show once, few, many or a class for expanded clones.

J,V,D,size,CDR3,DNA
TRBJ2-7,TRBV6-5,NA,NA,CASRRDRLAYEQYF,TGTGCCAGCAGGCGCGACAGGTTAGCCTACGAGCAGTACTTC
TRBJ2-7,TRBV19,TRBD2,NA,CASSPYGEGLSSYEQYF,TGTGCCAGTAGCCCCTATGGGGAGGGGCTAAGTTCCTACGAGCAGTACTTC
TRBJ1-3,TRBV19,TRBD1,NA,CASSTRTGINTIYF,TGTGCCAGTAGTACCCGGACAGGGATTAACACCATATATTTT
TRBJ1-1,TRBV3-1/TRBV3-2,TRBD1,few,CASSPGQGTMNTEAFF,TGTGCCAGCAGCCCCGGACAGGGAACTATGAACACTGAAGCTTTCTTT
TRBJ2-1,TRBV21-1,NA,NA,CASSASRLGHDYNEQFF,TGTGCCAGCAGCGCAAGTCGATTGGGACACGACTACAATGAGCAGTTCTTC
TRBJ2-7,TRBV28,NA,NA,CASSVQGFTYEQYF,TGTGCCAGCAGTGTACAGGGCTTCACCTACGAGCAGTACTTC
TRBJ2-1,TRBV5-1,NA,NA,CASREDLGSLHDNEQFF,TGCGCCAGCAGGGAGGACCTTGGGAGCCTTCATGACAATGAGCAGTTCTTC
TRBJ1-2,TRBV5-1,NA,NA,CASRHREGDGYTF,TGCGCCAGCCGCCACAGGGAGGGAGATGGCTACACCTTC
TRBJ2-7,TRBV10-2,NA,NA,CASSESGEQYF,TGCGCCAGCAGTGAGTCAGGGGAACAGTACTTC
TRBJ2-6,TRBV5-4,NA,NA,CASTLSGRGANVLTF,TGTGCCAGCACCCTTTCTGGGCGTGGGGCCAACGTCCTGACTTTC
TRBJ2-3,TRBV4-2,TRBD2,NA,CASSQGTSGGVYPARADTQYF,TGTGCCAGCAGCCAGGGGACTAGCGGGGGAGTTTATCCCGCAAGGGCAGATACGCAGTATTTT
TRBJ1-2,TRBV19,TRBD1,once,CASSLRAGGGGYTF,TGTGCCAGTAGTCTAAGGGCAGGGGGTGGCGGCTACACCTTC
TRBJ2-7,TRBV5-1,TRBD2,NA,CASSFGGGEYEQYF,TGCGCCAGCAGCTTTGGCGGGGGGGAATACGAGCAGTACTTC
TRBJ1-5,TRBV19,NA,NA,CASSIMGGGFNQPQHF,TGTGCCAGTAGTATTATGGGAGGGGGGTTCAATCAGCCCCAGCATTTT
TRBJ2-7,TRBV6-5,NA,NA,CASSFTGTPGEQYF,TGTGCCAGCAGTTTCACAGGGACCCCGGGCGAGCAGTACTTC
TRBJ2-2,TRBV7-6,NA,NA,CASSFGARTAGELFF,TGTGCCAGCAGCTTTGGTGCCCGAACGGCCGGGGAGCTGTTTTTT
TRBJ2-7,TRBV15,NA,NA,CATGRAVRDEQYF,TGTGCCACCGGGAGAGCTGTCCGGGACGAGCAGTACTTC
TRBJ2-7,TRBV28,TRBD1,NA,CASSRDRGTLQQEQYF,TGTGCCAGCAGCCGTGACAGGGGTACATTGCAACAGGAGCAGTACTTC
TRBJ1-2,TRBV2,NA,NA,CASSERPGGGYTF,TGTGCCAGCAGTGAACGGCCCGGAGGGGGCTACACCTTC
TRBJ2-3,TRBV6-5,NA,NA,CASIEGGGLPDTQYF,TGTGCCAGCATCGAGGGAGGCGGCCTCCCAGATACGCAGTATTTT
TRBJ2-3,TRBV2,TRBD1,NA,CASRGQGTPDTQYF,TGTGCCAGCAGGGGACAGGGCACTCCAGATACGCAGTATTTT
TRBJ2-3,TRBV19,NA,NA,CASSIRQGLGTDTQYF,TGTGCCAGTAGTATTCGACAGGGACTCGGCACAGATACGCAGTATTTT
TRBJ2-1,TRBV14,TRBD2,NA,CASSPGTSVFNEQFF,TGTGCCAGCAGCCCCGGGACTAGCGTTTTCAATGAGCAGTTCTTC
TRBJ1-1,TRBV5-5,NA,NA,CASNLAFENTEAFF,TGTGCCAGCAACCTGGCCTTCGAGAACACTGAAGCTTTCTTT
TRBJ2-5,TRBV2,NA,NA,CASRESPRETQYF,TGTGCCAGCAGAGAGAGCCCTCGAGAGACCCAGTACTTC
TRBJ1-2,TRBV5-4,TRBD1,NA,CASSPYRQGSDGYTF,TGTGCCAGCAGCCCCTACCGACAGGGGAGCGATGGCTACACCTTC
TRBJ1-1,TRBV29-1,NA,NA,CSAVVSGTEAFF,TGCAGCGCCGTAGTCTCAGGCACTGAAGCTTTCTTT
TRBJ1-3,TRBV11-2,NA,once,CASSFMAGRSGNTIYF,TGTGCCAGCAGCTTTATGGCGGGCAGGTCAGGAAACACCATATATTTT
TRBJ2-7,TRBV7-2,TRBD2,NA,CASSLTSGGPSSYEQYF,TGTGCCAGCAGCTTAACTAGCGGGGGACCGAGCTCCTACGAGCAGTACTTC
TRBJ2-1,TRBV4-2,TRBD2,NA,CASSQAGTSSYNEQFF,TGTGCCAGCAGCCAGGCAGGGACTAGCTCCTACAATGAGCAGTTCTTC
TRBJ2-3,TRBV5-1,TRBD2,few,CASSPRTSEDTQYF,TGCGCCAGCAGCCCAAGGACTAGCGAGGATACGCAGTATTTT
TRBJ2-3,TRBV5-1,TRBD2,many,CASSSLAGGTTDTQYF,TGCGCCAGCAGCTCCTTAGCCGGGGGGACCACAGATACGCAGTATTTT
TRBJ1-1,TRBV5-1,NA,NA,CASSLGSPNTEAFF,TGCGCCAGCAGCTTGGGGAGCCCGAACACTGAAGCTTTCTTT
TRBJ2-2,TRBV9,NA,NA,CASSVAWEANGELFF,TGTGCCAGCAGCGTAGCTTGGGAGGCGAACGGGGAGCTGTTTTTT
TRBJ1-6,TRBV12-3/TRBV12-4,NA,NA,CASSPIQDSPLHF,TGTGCCAGCAGCCCGATACAGGATTCACCCCTCCACTTT
TRBJ1-1,TRBV5-6,NA,NA,CASSWGGGRTEAFF,TGTGCCAGCAGCTGGGGCGGGGGGAGGACTGAAGCTTTCTTT
TRBJ2-3,TRBV7-3,NA,NA,CASSPSDYSDTQYF,TGTGCCAGCAGCCCCTCGGACTATTCAGATACGCAGTATTTT
TRBJ2-2,TRBV30,TRBD1,NA,CAWSTGVPGELFF,TGTGCCTGGTCGACAGGGGTCCCCGGGGAGCTGTTTTTT
TRBJ2-2,TRBV4-1,NA,few,CASSPLNTGELFF,TGCGCCAGCAGCCCCCTTAACACCGGGGAGCTGTTTTTT
TRBJ2-5,TRBV12-5,TRBD2,NA,CASGLRTSQGETQYF,TGTGCTAGTGGTTTAAGGACTAGCCAGGGAGAGACCCAGTACTTC
TRBJ1-1,TRBV19,NA,NA,CASSRQGLGTEAFF,TGTGCCAGTAGTCGGCAGGGGCTGGGGACTGAAGCTTTCTTT
TRBJ1-2,TRBV24-1,NA,NA,CATSDPSEDSNYGYTF,TGTGCCACCAGTGATCCGTCGGAGGATAGTAACTATGGCTACACCTTC
TRBJ1-1,TRBV4-1,NA,NA,CASSQVGGMGTEAFF,TGCGCCAGCAGCCAAGTTGGAGGGATGGGCACTGAAGCTTTCTTT
TRBJ2-2,TRBV19,NA,NA,CASNMWGVSTGELFF,TGTGCCAGTAATATGTGGGGAGTAAGCACCGGGGAGCTGTTTTTT
TRBJ2-7,TRBV6-1,TRBD1,NA,CASSEWSPRDRKDEQYF,TGTGCCAGCAGTGAATGGAGCCCCCGGGACAGGAAGGACGAGCAGTACTTC
TRBJ1-1,TRBV6-5,NA,NA,CASSYSYRNTEAFF,TGTGCCAGCAGTTACTCGTACAGGAACACTGAAGCTTTCTTT
TRBJ2-3,TRBV15,TRBD2,NA,CATSRGGGGADTQYF,TGTGCCACCAGCAGAGGGGGCGGGGGGGCAGATACGCAGTATTTT
TRBJ2-7,TRBV10-2,TRBD1,NA,CASSDLGTGRTNEQYF,TGCGCCAGCAGTGACCTAGGGACAGGCAGGACTAACGAGCAGTACTTC
TRBJ2-1,TRBV19,TRBD1,NA,CASSVQGVKLGNEQFF,TGTGCCAGTAGTGTGCAGGGGGTAAAATTGGGCAATGAGCAGTTCTTC